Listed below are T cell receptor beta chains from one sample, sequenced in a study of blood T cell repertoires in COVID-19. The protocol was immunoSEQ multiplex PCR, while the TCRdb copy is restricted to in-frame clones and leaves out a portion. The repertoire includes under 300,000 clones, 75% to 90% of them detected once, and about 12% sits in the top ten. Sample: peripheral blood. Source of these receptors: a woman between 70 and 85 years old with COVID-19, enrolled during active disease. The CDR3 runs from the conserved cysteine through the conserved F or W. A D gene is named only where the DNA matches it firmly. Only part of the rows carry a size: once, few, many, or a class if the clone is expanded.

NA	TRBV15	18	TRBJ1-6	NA	CATSRDYPTGRGNSPLHF	TGTGCCACCAGCAGAGATTATCCGACAGGCAGGGGTAATTCACCCCTCCACTTT
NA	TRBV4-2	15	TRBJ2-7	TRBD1	CASSQAGTGPYEQYF	TGTGCCAGCAGCCAAGCCGGGACAGGGCCCTACGAGCAGTACTTC
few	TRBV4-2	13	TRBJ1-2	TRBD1	CASSMDRVYGYTF	TGTGCCAGCAGCATGGACAGGGTCTATGGCTACACCTTC
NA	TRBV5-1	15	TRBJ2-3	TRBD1	CASSLYRQGSDTQYF	TGCGCCAGCAGCTTGTATCGACAGGGGTCCGATACGCAGTATTTT
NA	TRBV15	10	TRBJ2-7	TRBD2	CAAGGNEQYF	TGTGCCGCCGGGGGGAACGAGCAGTACTTC
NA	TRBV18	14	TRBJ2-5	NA	CASSNGLLQETQYF	TGTGCCAGCTCAAATGGGCTCCTCCAAGAGACCCAGTACTTC
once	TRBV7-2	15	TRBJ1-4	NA	CASSYSSGDSGKLFF	TGTGCCAGCAGCTACTCATCAGGGGATTCCGGAAAACTGTTTTTT
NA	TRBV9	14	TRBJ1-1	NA	CASSVLGGGTEAFF	TGTGCCAGCAGCGTACTGGGAGGAGGCACTGAAGCTTTCTTT
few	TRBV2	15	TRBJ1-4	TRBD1	CASSEERTGGEKLFF	TGTGCCAGCAGTGAAGAGAGGACAGGGGGCGAAAAACTGTTTTTT
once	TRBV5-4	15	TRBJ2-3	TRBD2	CASRTLSGAQDTQYF	TGTGCCAGCAGGACGCTTAGCGGGGCTCAAGATACGCAGTATTTT
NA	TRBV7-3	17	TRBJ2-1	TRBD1	CASSLQTGTGTYNEQFF	TGTGCCAGCAGCCTACAAACCGGGACAGGCACTTACAATGAGCAGTTCTTC
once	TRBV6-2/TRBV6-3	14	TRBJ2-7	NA	CASSYWPPTAGQYF	TGTGCCAGCAGTTACTGGCCCCCGACGGCGGGGCAGTACTTC
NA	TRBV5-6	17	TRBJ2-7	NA	CASTVRGPGQLLGEQYF	TGTGCCAGCACCGTACGTGGACCGGGACAACTTTTGGGGGAGCAGTACTTC
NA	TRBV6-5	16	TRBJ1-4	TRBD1	CASSYRAGGFNEKLFF	TGTGCCAGCAGTTACCGTGCAGGGGGGTTTAATGAAAAACTGTTTTTT
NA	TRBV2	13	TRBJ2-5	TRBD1	CATTGARGETQYF	TGTGCCACCACAGGGGCCCGTGGGGAGACCCAGTACTTC
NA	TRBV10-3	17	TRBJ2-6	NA	CAISDVGRAAGANVLTF	TGTGCCATCAGTGATGTGGGCAGGGCGGCTGGGGCCAACGTCCTGACTTTC
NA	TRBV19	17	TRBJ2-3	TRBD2	CASTSGTSGGEQYTQYF	TGTGCCAGTACCTCCGGGACTAGCGGGGGGGAACAATATACGCAGTATTTT
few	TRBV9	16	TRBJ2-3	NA	CASSPRGPSGTDTQYF	TGTGCCAGCAGCCCCCGCGGGCCGTCAGGCACAGATACGCAGTATTTT
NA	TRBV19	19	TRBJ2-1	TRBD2	CASSYRLAGATNSYNEQFF	TGTGCCAGTAGTTATCGGCTAGCGGGGGCGACCAACTCCTACAATGAGCAGTTCTTC
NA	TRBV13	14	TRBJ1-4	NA	CASSTRQQNEKLFF	TGTGCCAGCAGCACGCGACAGCAGAATGAAAAACTGTTTTTT
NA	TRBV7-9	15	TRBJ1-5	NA	CASSLGRGEGQPQHF	TGTGCCAGCAGCTTAGGCAGGGGTGAAGGACAGCCCCAGCATTTT
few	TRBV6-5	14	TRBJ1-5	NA	CAISQGYSNQPQHF	TGTGCCATTTCACAGGGTTATAGCAATCAGCCCCAGCATTTT
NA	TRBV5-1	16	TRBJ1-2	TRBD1	CASSSSGTGFPYGYTF	TGCGCCAGCAGCTCATCCGGGACAGGGTTTCCCTATGGCTACACCTTC
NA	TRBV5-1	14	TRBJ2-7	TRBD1	CASSLQGATYEQYF	TGCGCCAGCAGCTTGCAGGGGGCCACCTACGAGCAGTACTTC
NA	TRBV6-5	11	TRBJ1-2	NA	CASTQGYGYTF	TGTGCCAGCACTCAGGGGTATGGCTACACCTTC
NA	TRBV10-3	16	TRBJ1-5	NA	CAISDAQGIGNQPQHF	TGTGCCATCAGTGATGCTCAGGGTATAGGCAATCAGCCCCAGCATTTT